This entry is about one T cell receptor beta chain. The antigen is not known. Since a much larger clone is just one base distant, this may be a read error. Breast cancer patients provided tissue from their axillary draining lymph nodes. From the multiplex PCR reads, TCRdb called clonotypes with MiXCR, one entry per CDR3 protein. The top ten hold around 2.7% of the sample, which has about 150,000 distinct CDR3 sequences, about a fifth seen once. The data are from a study of breast tumors, draining lymph nodes, adjacent tissues. Study-level points and caveats: Tumor and nontumor repertoires were significantly more similar in luminal-like than in basal-like breast cancer. Tumor TCR diversity was below lymph nodes but above nontumor tissue.

Sequencing was performed on axillary lymph node tissue. This TCR was sampled from a female donor with breast cancer. Some clones in this sample may be carry-over from other donors' samples.

The CDR3 is CASSLVASGNGQFF. CDR3 bases: TGTGCCAGCAGCTTGGTGGCTAGCGGGAATGGGCAGTTCTTC. This chain uses TRBV5-4 with TRBJ2-1; 9 bases line up with TRBD2. The CDR3 has 14 residues. CDR1 and CDR2 from the germline V gene are SGHNT and YYREEE (reference sequence).